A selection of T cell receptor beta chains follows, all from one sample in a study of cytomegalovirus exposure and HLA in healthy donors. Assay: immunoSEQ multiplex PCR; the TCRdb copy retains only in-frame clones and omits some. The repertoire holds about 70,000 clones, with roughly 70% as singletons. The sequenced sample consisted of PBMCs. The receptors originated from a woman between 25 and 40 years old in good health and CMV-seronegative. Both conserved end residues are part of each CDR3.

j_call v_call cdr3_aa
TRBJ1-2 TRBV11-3 CASSLTGYRGYTF
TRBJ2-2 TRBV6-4 CASSGTNTGELFF
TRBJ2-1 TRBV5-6 CASSLDVRLAYEQFF
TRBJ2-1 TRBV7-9 CASSLGAQTKEQFF
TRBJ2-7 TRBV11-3 CASSLNRGTYEQYF
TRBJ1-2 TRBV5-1 CASSSGTGGYGYTF
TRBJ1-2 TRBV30 CAWREVGAGGYTF
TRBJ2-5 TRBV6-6 CASRGGGSQETQYF
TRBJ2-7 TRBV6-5 CASSYGWGGSYEQYF
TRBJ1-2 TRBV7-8 CASSLSSYGYTF
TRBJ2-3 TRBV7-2 CASSNRDSSTDTQYF
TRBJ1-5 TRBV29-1 CSVVFGGVGNQPQHF
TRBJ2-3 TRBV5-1 CASTSLTDTQYF
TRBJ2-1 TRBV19 CASSIGQGAVGNEQFF
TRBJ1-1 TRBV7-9 CASSLGDNMNTEAFF
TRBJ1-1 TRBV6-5 CASSPGWDSEAFF